The rows below give T cell receptor beta chains drawn from one sample of a study of blood T cells in healthy people across ages. MiXCR, applied by TCRdb to the 5' RACE reads, yields one record per CDR3 protein. The sample shows some 1,800,000 distinct CDR3 sequences, about two fifths of them seen only once. Sequencing was carried out using blood. The receptors come from a human donor in good health. Both conserved end residues are part of each CDR3. D genes are given only for firm matches. Size is omitted from some rows. Given values are once, few, many or a class for expanded clones.

d_call	clone_size	j_call	cdr3_length	v_call	cdr3_aa	cdr3_nt
.	.	TRBJ2-7	17	TRBV6-2/TRBV6-3	CASSSRPRDQSSYEQYF	TGTGCCAGCAGTTCTCGACCCCGGGACCAGAGCTCCTATGAGCAGTACTTC
.	.	TRBJ2-7	13	TRBV5-6	CASSLVYSYEQYF	TGTGCCAGCAGTTTGGTCTACTCCTACGAGCAGTACTTC
.	.	TRBJ2-2	13	TRBV5-1	CASAEANTGELFF	TGCGCCAGCGCGGAGGCGAACACCGGGGAGCTGTTTTTT
.	.	TRBJ2-4	15	TRBV28	CASTNQADGQNIQYF	TGTGCCAGCACCAACCAAGCAGACGGTCAAAACATTCAGTACTTC
.	many	TRBJ2-6	16	TRBV7-3	CASSPPLAAGANVLTF	TGTGCCAGCAGCCCCCCTCTGGCGGCTGGGGCCAACGTCCTGACTTTC
TRBD1	few	TRBJ2-7	15	TRBV29-1	CSVGTGAVFAYEQYF	TGCAGCGTTGGGACAGGAGCCGTGTTCGCCTACGAGCAGTACTTC
TRBD1	many	TRBJ1-2	14	TRBV12-3/TRBV12-4	CASRGTGGGYGYTF	TGTGCCAGCAGAGGGACAGGGGGCGGCTATGGCTACACCTTC
.	.	TRBJ1-2	12	TRBV7-2	CAGSLSHNGYTF	TGTGCCGGCAGCTTGAGCCACAATGGCTACACCTTC
TRBD2	.	TRBJ2-3	21	TRBV6-4	CASSDSSEEVAGVSSTDTQYF	TGTGCCAGCAGTGACTCCTCCGAGGAGGTAGCGGGGGTTTCTAGCACAGATACGCAGTATTTT
.	.	TRBJ1-1	17	TRBV29-1	CSVEDWGSQNGNTEAFF	TGCAGCGTTGAAGATTGGGGGTCACAGAACGGGAACACTGAAGCTTTCTTT
.	few	TRBJ2-7	12	TRBV6-6	CASSNGLYEQYF	TGTGCCAGCAGCAACGGGTTATACGAGCAGTACTTC
.	.	TRBJ2-7	17	TRBV7-3	CASSLSPGLGSYNEQYF	TGTGCCAGCAGCTTAAGTCCGGGACTGGGCTCCTACAATGAGCAGTACTTC
TRBD1	.	TRBJ2-5	14	TRBV20-1	CSAIPLTGAETQYF	TGCAGTGCTATCCCCCTGACAGGGGCTGAGACCCAGTACTTC
.	.	TRBJ2-5	13	TRBV9	CASSVDIRETQYF	TGTGCCAGCAGCGTAGATATTCGGGAGACCCAGTACTTC
.	.	TRBJ2-7	14	TRBV6-6	CASSRRGASYEQYF	TGTGCCAGCAGCCGCCGGGGGGCCTCCTACGAGCAGTACTTC
.	many	TRBJ2-7	12	TRBV28	CASTSDLYEQYF	TGTGCCAGCACCTCGGACCTCTACGAGCAGTACTTC
.	.	TRBJ2-4	11	TRBV6-2/TRBV6-3	CASAGIGIQYF	TGTGCCAGCGCGGGGATTGGCATTCAGTACTTC
TRBD1	.	TRBJ2-4	14	TRBV4-1	CASSQNDRVNIQYF	TGCGCCAGCAGCCAAAACGACAGGGTAAACATTCAGTACTTC
.	.	TRBJ1-2	19	TRBV4-1	CASGQEWLRLQTISYGYTF	TGCGCCAGCGGCCAAGAATGGTTGCGTCTCCAAACCATTTCCTATGGCTACACCTTC
.	.	TRBJ2-7	18	TRBV20-1	CSARDWTDLSLPSYEQYF	TGCAGTGCTAGAGATTGGACAGACTTATCTTTACCCTCCTACGAGCAGTACTTC
TRBD1	.	TRBJ1-2	16	TRBV3-1	CASSQVGTGERYGYTF	TGTGCCAGCAGCCAAGTGGGGACAGGGGAGAGATATGGCTACACCTTC
TRBD1	.	TRBJ1-2	16	TRBV10-3	CAIRSNQQGMDYGYTF	TGTGCCATCAGGTCAAACCAACAGGGGATGGACTATGGCTACACCTTC
.	few	TRBJ1-2	15	TRBV16	CASSQWREPFYGYTF	TGTGCCAGCAGCCAATGGCGGGAGCCCTTCTATGGCTACACCTTC
TRBD2	few	TRBJ2-5	13	TRBV7-9	CAEASGGLETQYF	TGTGCAGAGGCCAGCGGGGGACTCGAGACCCAGTACTTC
.	.	TRBJ1-5	15	TRBV10-3	CAISESPGLSQPQHF	TGTGCCATCAGCGAATCCCCAGGGTTAAGTCAGCCCCAGCATTTT
.	few	TRBJ2-7	14	TRBV20-1	CSARGGTASYEQYF	TGCAGTGCTAGGGGCGGGACAGCTAGCTACGAGCAGTACTTC
.	few	TRBJ1-5	14	TRBV7-2	CASSMQGRGQPQHF	TGTGCCAGCAGCATGCAGGGGAGAGGACAGCCCCAGCATTTT
.	.	TRBJ2-5	14	TRBV27	CASSVGSRGETQYF	TGTGCCAGCAGTGTGGGCAGCCGGGGAGAGACCCAGTACTTC
TRBD1	few	TRBJ2-7	14	TRBV4-2	CASSQLIGTVEQYF	TGTGCCAGCAGCCAACTAATTGGGACAGTTGAGCAGTACTTC
TRBD2	.	TRBJ2-1	14	TRBV20-1	CSAPGTSSYNEQFF	TGCAGTGCCCCCGGGACTAGCTCCTACAATGAGCAGTTCTTC
.	.	TRBJ2-5	14	TRBV6-2/TRBV6-3	CASSYTPEYQTQYF	TGTGCCAGCAGTTATACCCCAGAGTACCAGACCCAGTACTTC
TRBD1	.	TRBJ1-5	14	TRBV12-5	CASATGGPNQPQHF	TGTGCTAGTGCCACAGGGGGTCCGAATCAGCCCCAGCATTTT
TRBD1	once	TRBJ1-6	16	TRBV27	CASNVYPGQGVSPLHF	TGTGCCAGCAATGTCTACCCGGGACAGGGCGTTTCACCCCTCCACTTT
.	.	TRBJ1-6	17	TRBV3-1	CASSQSYGLCLNSPLHF	TGTGCCAGCAGCCAATCCTACGGACTGTGCCTAAATTCACCCCTCCACTTT
TRBD1	.	TRBJ2-1	16	TRBV4-1	CANSQDPGTGHNEQFF	TGCGCCAACAGCCAAGATCCCGGGACAGGACACAATGAGCAGTTCTTC
.	.	TRBJ2-7	15	TRBV6-2/TRBV6-3	CASSYNLGYYYEQYF	TGTGCCAGCAGTTACAACTTGGGGTATTACTACGAGCAGTACTTC
.	.	TRBJ2-7	15	TRBV12-3/TRBV12-4	CASSSATDRSYEQYF	TGTGCCAGCAGTTCCGCGACGGACAGATCCTACGAGCAGTACTTC
.	.	TRBJ1-1	14	TRBV11-2	CASSFLQGRGKAFF	TGTGCCAGCAGCTTCCTACAGGGTCGGGGAAAAGCTTTCTTT
.	.	TRBJ1-2	16	TRBV27	CASSFVVGEGKLGYTF	TGTGCCAGCAGTTTTGTAGTTGGTGAGGGGAAGCTCGGCTACACCTTC
TRBD1	.	TRBJ1-2	16	TRBV20-1	CSAPRRTGTGLDGYTF	TGCAGTGCCCCGCGCCGGACAGGGACTGGGTTAGATGGCTACACCTTC
.	few	TRBJ2-4	14	TRBV20-1	CSAEDPRDFGEQYF	TGCAGTGCGGAAGATCCTAGGGATTTTGGAGAGCAGTACTTC
TRBD1	.	TRBJ2-5	15	TRBV27	CASSLFGTGQETQYF	TGTGCCAGCAGTTTGTTTGGGACAGGGCAAGAGACCCAGTACTTC
.	few	TRBJ2-5	11	TRBV11-2	CASSSPRTQYF	TGTGCCAGCAGCTCCCCGAGGACCCAGTACTTC
.	few	TRBJ2-5	14	TRBV20-1	CSASVGFSGETQYF	TGCAGTGCTAGCGTTGGGTTCTCTGGGGAGACCCAGTACTTC
.	.	TRBJ2-2	11	TRBV2	CASQLMGELFF	TGTGCCAGTCAGTTGATGGGGGAGCTGTTTTTT
.	few	TRBJ1-2	13	TRBV9	CASSEGRSNGYTF	TGTGCCAGCAGCGAGGGACGATCGAATGGCTACACCTTC
.	few	TRBJ2-1	16	TRBV9	CASSGGGAIRDNEQFF	TGTGCCAGCAGCGGCGGCGGGGCCATAAGGGACAATGAGCAGTTCTTC
.	.	TRBJ2-6	19	TRBV20-1	CSARVMAGETQSGANVLTF	TGCAGTGCTAGAGTTATGGCAGGGGAGACACAGTCTGGGGCCAACGTCCTGACTTTC
TRBD2	.	TRBJ2-1	13	TRBV7-9	CASSSGLADEQFF	TGTGCCAGCAGCTCTGGACTAGCAGATGAGCAGTTCTTC
TRBD1	.	TRBJ1-1	15	TRBV7-9	CASSSRDSPNTEAFF	TGTGCCAGCAGCTCCCGGGACAGCCCCAACACTGAAGCTTTCTTT
TRBD2	many	TRBJ2-7	14	TRBV20-1	CSARRDTRGDEQYF	TGCAGTGCCCGAAGAGATACACGGGGGGACGAGCAGTACTTC
TRBD1	.	TRBJ2-7	15	TRBV7-9	CASSLTLGTVYEQYF	TGTGCCAGCAGCTTAACCCTCGGGACAGTCTACGAGCAGTACTTC
.	.	TRBJ1-2	12	TRBV29-1	CSVGQDSLGYTF	TGCAGCGTTGGTCAGGACTCTCTGGGCTACACCTTC